Presented here are 22 T cell receptor beta chains from one specimen sequenced in a study of cytomegalovirus exposure and HLA in healthy donors. 60 Vbeta and 13 Jbeta primers were used in PCR. Sequenced by immunoSEQ multiplex PCR; TCRdb stores in-frame clones only, minus some. The sample yields 130,000 to 150,000 clones, 80% seen once. Source material: PBMCs. Every receptor here comes from a middle-aged man in good health and CMV-seropositive.

The V call is TRBV4-3, the J call TRBJ1-2; no clear D gene. The CDR3 runs to 15 residues. Germline CDR1 LGHNA, CDR2 YSLEER. V lost 0 bases and J 0 bases, leaving 8 bases between the germline ends. The CDR3 spells CASSQERAANYGYTF. In nucleotides, the CDR3 is TGCGCCAGCAGCCAAGAGAGGGCGGCTAACTATGGCTACACCTTC.

The chain carries TRBV11-2 and TRBJ1-3; tentatively, D is TRBD1 (5 bases). Trimming removed 9 bases at V and 0 bases at J, with 12 bases between. This CDR3 contains 14 residues. Germline-derived CDR1 and CDR2 are SGHAT and FQNNGV. Here the CDR3 reads CASAGDHSGNTIYF. The CDR3 DNA reads TGTGCCAGTGCGGGGGACCACTCTGGAAACACCATATATTTT.

V gene TRBV21-1 combines with J gene TRBJ1-2; the D call of TRBD1 is as the table states it, not checked on the DNA. TRBV21-1 is classified as a pseudogene. The CDR3 loop spans 14 amino acids. CDR3 in DNA: TGTGCCAGCAGCAACGACAGACCCGATTATGGCTACACCTTC. Protein product: CASSNDRPDYGYTF.

The chain recombines TRBV10-1 with TRBJ2-7; D might be TRBD2 (6 bases). V was pared by 6 bases and J by 7 bases, with 19 bases between. Germline V gene sequence: CDR1 WNHNN, CDR2 SYGVQD (reference sequence). CDR3 length: 14 residues. The CDR3 region has the DNA TGCGCCAGCAGCGGCGGGACTCCGCTCGGGGAGCAGTACTTC. Its protein is CASSGGTPLGEQYF.

The chain's CDR3 is CASSLTSSSGANVLTF. CDR3 DNA sequence: TGTGCCAGCAGCCTGACTAGCTCCTCTGGGGCCAACGTCCTGACTTTC. V gene TRBV7-8 combines with J gene TRBJ2-6; TRBD2 agrees at 7 bases. V shed 5 bases and J 0 bases; nucleotides not matched to a gene: 4. Germline CDR1 is SGHVS and CDR2 is FQNEAQ. The CDR3 extends over 16 amino acids.

CDR3 amino acids: CASSVWRTSGIKRSYEQYF. The CDR3 DNA reads as TGTGCCAGCAGCGTCTGGAGGACTAGCGGGATCAAAAGATCCTACGAGCAGTACTTC. This chain uses TRBV9 with TRBJ2-7, with 12 bases fitting TRBD2. J was trimmed by 1 base and V by 2 bases; bases with no gene match: 13. CDR3 size: 19 residues. Germline CDR1 and CDR2: SGDLS and YYNGEE.

This clone was detected once. This chain uses TRBV5-1 with TRBJ2-3; the D is unclear. In germline, CDR1 is SGHRS, CDR2 YFSETQ. Trimming removed 4 bases from V and 0 bases from J, with 9 bases in between. The CDR3 covers 14 residues. The CDR3, as DNA: TGCGCCAGCAGCCACACAGACAGCACAGATACGCAGTATTTT. Its protein is CASSHTDSTDTQYF. Based on the CDR3 plus reference TRBV5-1 and TRBJ2-3, the full variable domain is KAGVTQTPRYLIKTRGQQVTLSCSPISGHRSVSWYQQTPGQGLQFLFEYFSETQRNKGNFPGRFSGRQFSNSRSEMNVSTLELGDSALYLCASSHTDSTDTQYFGPGTRLTVL.

V gene TRBV6-6 combines with J gene TRBJ2-5, with 7 bases fitting TRBD1. Trimming at V came to 5 bases and at J to 3 bases, leaving 6 bases not matched to a gene. The germline gives CDR1 MNHNY, CDR2 SVGAGI (reference sequence). This CDR3 region has 14 residues. The CDR3, as DNA: TGTGCCAGCAGTCGGCCGGGACAGAAAGAGACCCAGTACTTC. Its protein is CASSRPGQKETQYF.

The V gene is TRBV25-1, the J gene TRBJ1-2, with TRBD1 matching over 8 bases. V was clipped by 4 bases and J by 6 bases; unmatched bases: 1. Germline V gives CDR1 MGHDK, CDR2 SYGVNS. This CDR3 region has 12 residues. The CDR3 nucleotides read TGTGCCAGCAGTGCAGGGGGCAATGGCTACACCTTC. As protein: CASSAGGNGYTF.

Regarding this clone: Additional DNA sequences in this sample encode the identical CDR3. This chain connects TRBV4-3 to TRBJ2-7; no reliable D call. The germline gives CDR1 LGHNA, CDR2 YSLEER. The CDR3 loop spans 15 amino acids. V dropped 0 bases and J dropped 2 bases, with 11 bases sitting between them. CDR3 coding DNA: TGCGCCAGCAGCCAAGACGGCGGCTCTCCCTACGAGCAGTACTTC. As protein: CASSQDGGSPYEQYF.

The chain joins TRBV5-6 to TRBJ2-7; 9 bases align to TRBD1. This CDR3 has 15 amino acids. Germline lookup yields CDR1 SGHDT and CDR2 YYEEEE. Trimming cost V 3 bases and J 4 bases; bases outside gene matches: 8. CDR3 in DNA: TGTGCCAGCAGCTGGCCCGGGACAGGGAGGTACGAGCAGTACTTC. This translates into CASSWPGTGRYEQYF.

The V and J genes are TRBV6-1 and TRBJ2-1, with TRBD2 matching 9 bases. V was clipped by 10 bases and J by 7 bases; unmatched bases: 8. The CDR3 is made up of 13 amino acids. Looked up from germline, CDR1 is MNHNS and CDR2 is SASEGT. CDR3 nucleotide sequence: TGTGCCACCACCGGGACTAGCTTGAATGAGCAGTTCTTC. This translates into CATTGTSLNEQFF.

For the CDR3, the DNA is TGTGCCAGCAGTTCCGGGACAACGTACCAAGAGACCCAGTACTTC. Translating gives CASSSGTTYQETQYF. This chain joins TRBV28 and TRBJ2-5; D might be TRBD1 (6 bases). Between the trimmed V and J ends, which lost 4 bases and 0 bases, there was a span of 12 bases. This CDR3 comprises 15 residues. Germline CDR1 and CDR2: MDHEN and SYDVKM.

J is TRBJ1-4 and V is TRBV4-1, with a tentative D call TRBD1 (6 bases). The CDR3 extends over 15 amino acids. V was clipped by 4 bases and J by 3 bases, with 12 bases between them. CDR1 and CDR2 from the germline V gene are MGHRA and YSYEKL. This CDR3 reads CASSLGQQPNEKLFF. The CDR3 nucleotides read TGCGCCAGCAGCCTTGGACAGCAGCCTAATGAAAAACTGTTTTTT.

The rearrangement joins TRBV28 to TRBJ1-5, with D possibly matching TRBD1 (5 bases). Germline values: CDR1 MDHEN, CDR2 SYDVKM. The CDR3 consists of 14 residues. Trimming stripped 4 bases from V and 3 bases from J, with 10 bases between. CDR3 sequence: CASSSGTLNQPQHF. The CDR3 DNA sequence: TGTGCCAGCAGTTCCGGGACTCTCAATCAGCCCCAGCATTTT.

The rearrangement joins TRBV19 to TRBJ1-1; 8 bases agree with TRBD1. Germline V CDR1 and CDR2: LNHDA, SQIVND (reference sequence). The CDR3 has 16 amino acids. Germline trimming cut 6 bases from V and 1 base from J; bases unmatched to any gene: 10. In DNA, the CDR3 is TGTGCCAGTAGGCTAATGACAGGGGCCCAGAACACTGAAGCTTTCTTT. It translates to CASRLMTGAQNTEAFF.

Concerning this clone: Since the CDR3 does not end with the conserved phenylalanine or tryptophan, this likely comes from a read error. The V and J genes are TRBV29-1 and TRBJ1-1, with D possibly TRBD1 on 5 matching bases. Germline CDR1 and CDR2: SQVTM and ANQGSEA. The CDR3 runs 15 residues. V lost 6 bases and J 1 base, leaving 18 bases between the germline ends. CDR3 nucleotide sequence: TGCAGCGTCACCCGAAGGGCAGGGCCGAACACTGAAGCTTTCGTT. Protein: CSVTRRAGPNTEAFV.

CDR3 DNA: TGTGCCAGCAGCCGGGTACGGGGAGAAGGATTTGAATTGGGTGAAAAACTGTTTTTT. Its protein product is CASSRVRGEGFELGEKLFF. The rearrangement joins TRBV5-6 to TRBJ1-4; D remains ambiguous. V lost 4 bases and J 7 bases, leaving 29 bases between the germline ends. Germline V gene data show CDR1 as SGHDT and CDR2 as YYEEEE. This CDR3 comprises 19 residues.

The V and J genes are TRBV6-5 and TRBJ2-7; 8 nucleotides agree with TRBD1. There are 14 residues in the CDR3. With 6 bases clipped from V and 0 bases from J, the junction kept 4 bases outside the gene matches. Germline CDR1 MNHEY, CDR2 SVGAGI. The chain's CDR3 is CASRGTGFSYEQYF. In DNA form, the CDR3 reads TGTGCCAGCAGGGGGACAGGCTTCTCCTACGAGCAGTACTTC.

V and J are TRBV15 and TRBJ1-6, with a weak D call TRBD1 (6 bases). V shed 3 bases and J shed 9 bases, with 12 bases lying between them. CDR1 and CDR2 from the germline V gene are LNHNV and YYDKDF (reference sequence). CDR3 size: 14 residues. The CDR3 here is CATSRYPQGSPLHF. Here the CDR3 DNA reads TGTGCCACCAGCAGGTACCCACAGGGTTCACCCCTCCACTTT.

The chain is built from TRBV5-6 and TRBJ2-7; TRBD2 agrees at 11 bases. The V gene's germline CDR1 is SGHDT and CDR2 YYEEEE. The CDR3 runs to 14 residues. After removal of 5 bases from V and 2 bases from J, the junction contained 3 bases not matched to a gene. The CDR3 coding sequence is TGTGCCAGCAGTTTTAGCGGGGGGGCCTACGAGCAGTACTTC. It codes for CASSFSGGAYEQYF.

DNA of the CDR3: TGTGCCAGCAGTCCGCAGGGGCAGGGGGAACTGTTTTTT. It specifies CASSPQGQGELFF. The chain is built from TRBV6-5 and TRBJ1-4, with 7 bases aligning to TRBD1. Germline values: CDR1 MNHEY, CDR2 SVGAGI. V was clipped by 5 bases and J by 12 bases; unmatched bases: 9. The CDR3 has 13 residues.